This entry lists 17 T cell receptor beta chains sequenced from one sample in a study of cytomegalovirus exposure and HLA in healthy donors. Here immunoSEQ multiplex PCR was the method, and the copy in TCRdb shows in-frame clones only, minus some. The sample shows approximately 150,000 clones, 70% to 90% of them seen only once. The sample consisted of PBMCs. The receptors were sampled from a woman under 30 in good health and CMV-seropositive.

The gene calls are TRBV30 and TRBJ2-7; D unclear. Germline loops: CDR1 GTSNPN, CDR2 SVGIG (reference sequence). The CDR3 spans 11 residues. The V gene lost 3 bases and the J gene lost 4 bases, with 7 bases spanning the gap. The CDR3 here is CAWSEVYEQYF. The CDR3 DNA reads as TGTGCCTGGAGCGAGGTATACGAGCAGTACTTC.

The V gene is TRBV27, the J gene TRBJ2-1; 9 nucleotides agree with TRBD1. The germline V gene has CDR1 MNHEY and CDR2 SMNVEV (reference sequence). The CDR3 has 15 residues. V shed 1 base and J 4 bases; nucleotides not matched to a gene: 2. The CDR3 spells CASSLLGTGYNEQFF. The CDR3 DNA sequence: TGTGCCAGCAGTTTATTGGGGACAGGGTACAATGAGCAGTTCTTC.

This clone was observed a few times. The chain links TRBV18 to TRBJ2-7; 9 bases align to TRBD2. The V and J ends lost 0 bases and 7 bases, in that order; junction bases with no gene match: 7. This CDR3 spans 15 amino acids. In germline, CDR1 is KGHSH, CDR2 LQKENI. The CDR3 loop is CASSPPAGGPYEQYF. The CDR3 region has the DNA TGTGCCAGCTCACCACCCGCGGGAGGGCCTTATGAGCAGTACTTC.

The gene calls are TRBV28 and TRBJ2-3; no definite D call. The CDR3 has 12 residues. Germline CDR1 MDHEN, CDR2 SYDVKM. The ends were cut back, 6 bases at V and 3 bases at J, with 7 bases in the middle. CDR3 residues: CASRLRTDTQYF. Here the CDR3 DNA reads TGTGCCAGCAGACTTAGAACAGATACGCAGTATTTT.

The chain links TRBV15 to TRBJ2-2; TRBD1 agrees at 7 bases. Germline loops: CDR1 LNHNV, CDR2 YYDKDF (reference sequence). Trimming took 9 bases from V and 2 from J; bases not matched to a gene: 9. This CDR3 spans 15 amino acids. The CDR3 bases are TGTGCCACGAGAGCCGACAGGGAAAACACCGGGGAGCTGTTTTTT. Amino acids: CATRADRENTGELFF.

The gene calls are TRBV7-2 and TRBJ2-3; 10 bases match TRBD2. Trimming cost V 0 bases and J 4 bases; bases outside gene matches: 10. This CDR3 comprises 18 residues. The germline gives CDR1 SGHTA, CDR2 FQGNSA. The CDR3 loop is CASSLAAGGSLRADTQYF. The DNA of the CDR3 is TGTGCCAGCAGCTTAGCAGCGGGAGGGAGTCTTAGGGCAGATACGCAGTATTTT.

This chain joins TRBV28 and TRBJ1-1; 7 bases match TRBD1. V lost 6 bases and J lost 2; bases outside the gene matches: 6. This CDR3 spans 14 amino acids. Per germline, CDR1 MDHEN and CDR2 SYDVKM. The CDR3: CASRPGTANTEAFF. The CDR3, as DNA: TGTGCCAGCAGGCCCGGGACAGCCAACACTGAAGCTTTCTTT. Full variable domain (remainder filled in from reference TRBV28 and TRBJ1-1): DVKVTQSSRYLVKRTGEKVFLECVQDMDHENMFWYRQDPGLGLRLIYFSYDVKMKEKGDIPEGYSVSREKKERFSLILESASTNQTSMYLCASRPGTANTEAFFGQGTRLTVV.

The V call is TRBV25-1, the J call TRBJ2-1, with D hard to call. Trimming took 6 bases from V and 2 from J, leaving 11 bases between them. Germline CDR1 and CDR2: MGHDK and SYGVNS. There are 14 residues in the CDR3. DNA for the CDR3: TGTGCCAGCAGCCAAAGCCGGGCCTACAATGAGCAGTTCTTC. The encoded protein is CASSQSRAYNEQFF. Full variable domain (remainder filled in from reference TRBV25-1 and TRBJ2-1): EADIYQTPRYLVIGTGKKITLECSQTMGHDKMYWYQQDPGMELHLIHYSYGVNSTEKGDLSSESTVSRIRTEHFPLTLESARPSHTSQYLCASSQSRAYNEQFFGPGTRLTVL.

The chain couples TRBV29-1 to TRBJ2-2, with 10 bases aligning to TRBD1. CDR3 size: 16 residues. Germline V lookup: CDR1 SQVTM, CDR2 ANQGSEA. V lost 4 bases and J lost 3; bases outside the gene matches: 8. CDR3 in amino acids: CSVAPWDRGYTGELFF. The CDR3 DNA reads as TGCAGCGTTGCCCCTTGGGACAGGGGTTACACCGGGGAGCTGTTTTTT.

This clone has more than one count but fewer than ten. This chain connects TRBV5-1 to TRBJ2-1, with D possibly matching TRBD2 (5 bases). CDR3 size: 16 residues. Trimming stripped 2 bases from V and 7 bases from J, with 19 bases between. Germline lookup yields CDR1 SGHRS and CDR2 YFSETQ. This CDR3 reads CASSLSPGNTLNEQFF. The CDR3 bases are TGCGCCAGCAGCTTATCCCCCGGGAATACGTTAAATGAGCAGTTCTTC.

The chain is built from TRBV10-1 and TRBJ2-5; TRBD1 aligns across 7 bases. CDR1 is WNHNN and CDR2 is SYGVQD in the germline V gene (reference sequence). The CDR3 is made up of 14 amino acids. With 7 bases clipped from V and 3 bases from J, the junction kept 8 bases outside the gene matches. In nucleotides, the CDR3 is TGCGCCAGCACTCAGGACAGGCAAAAAGAGACCCAGTACTTC. It translates to CASTQDRQKETQYF.

A single count supports this clone. V and J are TRBV5-1 and TRBJ1-4, with 10 bases fitting TRBD1. Germline lookup yields CDR1 SGHRS and CDR2 YFSETQ. The CDR3 contains 14 residues. The V and J ends lost 5 bases and 5 bases, in that order; junction bases with no gene match: 3. For the CDR3, the DNA is TGCGCCAGCAGGAGACAGGGGGCGAATGAAAAACTGTTTTTT. Its translation is CASRRQGANEKLFF.

The DNA for the CDR3 is TGTGCCAGCACCCACAGTTACACAGATACGCAGTATTTT. Encoded protein: CASTHSYTDTQYF. The rearrangement uses TRBV11-2 and TRBJ2-3; no definite D call. The CDR3 consists of 13 residues. V lost 7 bases to trimming and J lost 2 bases, with 10 bases between them. The germline V gene has CDR1 SGHAT and CDR2 FQNNGV.

The sample holds one count of this clone. The V gene is TRBV11-2, the J gene TRBJ1-3; the D is unclear. CDR3 size: 14 residues. Germline CDR1 and CDR2: SGHAT and FQNNGV. V was shortened by 1 base and J by 0 bases, with 4 bases between the two germline ends. In DNA, the CDR3 is TGTGCCAGCAGCTTAGGGAGCTCTGGAAACACCATATATTTT. Its protein product is CASSLGSSGNTIYF.

J is TRBJ2-2 and V is TRBV7-2; D is perhaps TRBD1 (6 bases). This CDR3 spans 14 amino acids. CDR1 and CDR2 (germline): SGHTA, FQGNSA. V was pared by 6 bases and J by 1 base, with 9 bases between. In nucleotides, the CDR3 is TGTGCCAGCAGGGCACAGGGGAACACCGGGGAGCTGTTTTTT. The encoded protein is CASRAQGNTGELFF.

This clone has just a few counts. The chain is built from TRBV5-1 and TRBJ2-7; 7 bases align to TRBD2. Germline CDR1 SGHRS, CDR2 YFSETQ. The CDR3 has 13 residues. The V segment lost 1 base and the J segment 4 bases; nucleotides outside the gene matches: 2. CDR3: CASSLLADYEQYF. The CDR3 DNA sequence: TGCGCCAGCAGCTTGCTAGCGGATTACGAGCAGTACTTC.

This chain uses TRBV6-4 with TRBJ2-2, with D uncertain. Germline V gene lookup returns CDR1 MRHNA and CDR2 SNTAGT. V was pared by 0 bases and J by 2 bases, with 16 bases between. CDR3 size: 18 residues. This chain's CDR3 is CASSDSWSRHLNTGELFF. The CDR3 DNA reads TGTGCCAGCAGTGACTCTTGGTCGCGACACCTTAACACCGGGGAGCTGTTTTTT.